This T cell receptor beta chain was sequenced during a study of response to subunit inactivated influenza vaccine. Whole-study results and caveats: The study's authors posited that every seasonal influenza vaccination enlists few new T cells.

This CDR3 is built from 15 residues. Germline values: CDR1 SGHRS, CDR2 YFSETQ. V trimming: 7 bases; J trimming: 4 bases; junction bases outside the gene matches: 7. TCRdb redid the calling of the RT-PCR reads with MiXCR, one entry per CDR3 protein. The sample includes about 520,000 distinct CDR3 sequences, 25% of them seen just once. This clonotype was seen a few times. Its target is not known. This sequence was found in a man aged 50 or older who received an inactivated influenza vaccine. This chain connects TRBV5-1 to TRBJ2-1; 11 bases are a match to TRBD2. The input for sequencing was CD4+ T cells sorted from PBMCs, taken roughly 5 days after vaccination. The CDR3 bases are TGCGCCAGCGGGGGTGGACTAGCGGGTTACAATGAGCAGTTCTTC. As protein: CASGGGLAGYNEQFF.